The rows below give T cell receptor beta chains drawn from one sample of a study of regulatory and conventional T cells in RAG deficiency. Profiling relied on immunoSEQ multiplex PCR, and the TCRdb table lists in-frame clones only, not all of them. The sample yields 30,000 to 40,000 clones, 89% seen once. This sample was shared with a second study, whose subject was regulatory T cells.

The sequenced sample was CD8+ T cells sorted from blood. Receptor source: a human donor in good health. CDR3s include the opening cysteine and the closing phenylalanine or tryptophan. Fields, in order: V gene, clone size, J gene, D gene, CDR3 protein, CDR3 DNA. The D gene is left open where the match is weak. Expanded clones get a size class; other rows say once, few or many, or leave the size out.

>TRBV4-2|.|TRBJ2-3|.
CASSQDGLATTDTQYF
TGTGCCAGCAGCCAAGATGGACTTGCTACCACAGATACGCAGTATTTT
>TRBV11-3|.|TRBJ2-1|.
CASSLDLNGYNEQFF
TGTGCCAGCAGCTTAGATCTTAACGGGTACAATGAGCAGTTCTTC
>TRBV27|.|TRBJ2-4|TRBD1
CASSLTGFEQDIQYF
TGTGCCAGCAGTCTGACAGGGTTTGAGCAAGACATTCAGTACTTC
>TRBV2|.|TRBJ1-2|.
CASSDRPLTF
TGTGCCAGCAGTGACAGGCCGCTCACCTTC
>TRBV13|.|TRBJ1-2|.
CASSLGQEGGYGYTF
TGTGCCAGCAGCTTAGGCCAGGAGGGAGGCTATGGCTACACCTTC
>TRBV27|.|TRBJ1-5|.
CASSSGPYSHQPQHF
TGTGCCAGCAGTTCCGGACCGTATAGCCATCAGCCCCAGCATTTT
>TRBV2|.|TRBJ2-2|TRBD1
CASSAGQPNTGELFF
TGTGCCAGCAGTGCGGGACAGCCTAACACCGGGGAGCTGTTTTTT
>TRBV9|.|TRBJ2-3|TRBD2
CASSQGLAGTDTQYF
TGTGCCAGCAGCCAGGGACTAGCCGGCACAGATACGCAGTATTTT
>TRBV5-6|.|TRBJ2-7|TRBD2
CASSSGTSGFYEQYF
TGTGCCAGCAGCTCCGGGACTAGCGGATTCTACGAGCAGTACTTC
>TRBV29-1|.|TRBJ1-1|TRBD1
CSARQGTEAFF
TGCAGCGCCAGACAGGGGACTGAAGCTTTCTTT
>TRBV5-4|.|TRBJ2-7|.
CASSSDTEAEHEQYF
TGTGCCAGCAGCTCCGACACCGAGGCCGAACACGAGCAGTACTTC
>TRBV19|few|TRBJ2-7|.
CASRGPYTRGGENEQYF
TGTGCCAGTAGGGGCCCGTATACTCGCGGAGGTGAAAACGAGCAGTACTTC
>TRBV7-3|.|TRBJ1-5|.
CASSLGREQPQHF
TGTGCCAGCAGCTTAGGCAGAGAACAGCCCCAGCATTTT
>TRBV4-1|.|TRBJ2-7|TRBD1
CASSPGDRGSYEQYF
TGCGCCAGCAGCCCTGGTGACAGGGGCTCTTACGAGCAGTACTTC
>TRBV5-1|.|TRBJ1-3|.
CASSAEVDSSGNTIYF
TGCGCCAGCAGCGCGGAAGTCGATAGCTCTGGAAACACCATATATTTT